The 9 T cell receptor beta chains reported below all come from one sample, sequenced in a study of molecular identifiers for immune sequencing clone quantification. A single record per CDR3 protein comes from TCRdb applying MiXCR to the PCR reads. The data hold approximately 54,000 distinct CDR3 sequences, with approximately 25% observed a single time. What was sequenced was naive CD8+ T cells from blood, with Jurkat cell RNA spiked in. The subset is: FACS-sorted CD8+CD4-CCR7+CD45RA+ naive T cells. These receptors were taken from a human donor in good health. Some libraries in this study had Jurkat cell RNA spiked in.

As regards this clonotype: This may come from a read error, since a much larger clone is one base off. This CDR3 is CATSDLTISGADLYSNQPQHF. The CDR3 DNA is TGTGCCACCAGTGATTTGACCATCTCAGGGGCGGATTTGTATAGCAATCAGCCCCAGCATTTT. This chain links TRBV24-1 with TRBJ1-5; possible D gene TRBD1, 6 bases. Germline V gene sequence: CDR1 KGHDR, CDR2 SFDVKD. The CDR3 is 21 amino acids. V was cut by 0 bases and J by 0 bases, with 23 bases left in between.

In its sample, this clonotype was seen many times. The chain couples TRBV13 to TRBJ2-7; D tentatively reads TRBD1 or TRBD2 (5 bases each). Germline assignment: CDR1 PRHDT and CDR2 FYEKMQ (reference sequence). This CDR3 contains 14 residues. Trimming removed 5 bases at V and 3 bases at J, with 14 bases between. The DNA for the CDR3 is TGTGCCAGCAGCAAACCGGGACCTAACTACGAGCAGTACTTC. This codes for CASSKPGPNYEQYF.

This clonotype showed up many times. The chain uses TRBV2 and TRBJ1-2; TRBD1 is a possible D gene (5 bases). Germline lookup yields CDR1 SNHLY and CDR2 FYNNEI. This CDR3 has 15 residues. Trimming took off 1 base at V and 4 bases at J, with 13 bases between the two ends. The DNA for the CDR3 is TGTGCCAGCAGTGAAGTAACAGGCTTTGCCTATGGCTACACCTTC. Amino acid sequence: CASSEVTGFAYGYTF.

As concerns this clonotype: This clone may be a read error of a much larger clone one base away. This CDR3 is missing its conserved last phenylalanine or tryptophan, likely due to a read error. The CDR3 nucleotides read TGTGCCACCAGTGATTCTCCCTCCTACAATGAGCAGTTCCTC. It is translated as CATSDSPSYNEQFL. This chain uses TRBV24-1 with TRBJ2-1; D uncertain. The CDR3 length is 14 residues. V was clipped by 2 bases and J by 0 bases, with 4 bases between them. CDR1 and CDR2 (germline): KGHDR, SFDVKD.

The genes are TRBV7-9 and TRBJ2-1; no reliable D call. Trimming took off 4 bases at V and 6 bases at J, with 10 bases between the two ends. This CDR3 spans 13 amino acids. In germline, CDR1 is SEHNR, CDR2 FQNEAQ (reference sequence). The DNA of the CDR3 is TGTGCCAGCAGCTCTGGACCGAGCAATGAGCAGTTCTTC. Its protein is CASSSGPSNEQFF.

The table lists this clonotype with many counts. The chain combines TRBV28 with TRBJ2-3; a weak D match, TRBD1 (5 bases). Trimming took off 6 bases at V and 1 base at J, with 14 bases between the two ends. CDR1 is MDHEN, CDR2 SYDVKM, per germline. The CDR3 covers 15 residues. This chain's CDR3 is CASSSSGFRTDTQYF. The CDR3 bases are TGTGCCAGCAGCTCCTCAGGGTTCCGCACAGATACGCAGTATTTT.

This clonotype came up many times. The chain uses TRBV5-4 and TRBJ1-6; TRBD1 agrees at 11 bases. The CDR3 loop spans 15 amino acids. J was trimmed by 8 bases and V by 4 bases; bases with no gene match: 5. Germline CDR1 is SGHNT and CDR2 is YYREEE (reference sequence). The CDR3: CASSPGTGGYSPLHF. Here the CDR3 DNA reads TGTGCCAGCAGCCCCGGGACAGGGGGTTATTCACCCCTCCACTTT.

This clonotype occurred many times. The chain links TRBV27 to TRBJ1-1; D not certain. The germline CDR1 and CDR2 sequences are MNHEY and SMNVEV (reference sequence). With 3 bases removed from V and 4 bases from J, the gap between germline ends came to 12 bases. The CDR3 contains 14 residues. The CDR3 bases are TGTGCCAGCAGTTTCCGAGGGTTTGGCACTGAAGCTTTCTTT. Amino acid sequence: CASSFRGFGTEAFF.

V usage is TRBV7-9 and J usage is TRBJ1-6; D gene uncertain. The germline V gene has CDR1 SEHNR and CDR2 FQNEAQ (reference sequence). V lost 5 bases and J lost 8, with 13 bases in between. The CDR3 totals 14 residues. The CDR3 protein is CASSQWGEDSPLHF. In DNA, the CDR3 is TGTGCCAGCAGCCAATGGGGAGAGGATTCACCCCTCCACTTT.